The present T cell receptor (beta chain) was sequenced within a study of cytomegalovirus exposure and HLA in healthy donors. Whole-study findings and limits: Across donors, most TCRs were seen rarely, yet some public ones were widespread.

Clones were sequenced by immunoSEQ multiplex PCR, and TCRdb holds only the in-frame ones, with some missing. The sample contains under 200,000 clones, about 96% of which appear only once. Remarks on this clone: Its target is not known.

This CDR3 is 16 amino acids long. V shed 6 bases and J shed 4 bases, with 20 bases lying between them. Per germline, CDR1 SGHNT and CDR2 YYREEE (reference sequence). The sequence derives from a young woman in good health and CMV-seronegative. The gene calls are TRBV5-4 and TRBJ2-1, with D possibly being TRBD1 (6 bases). The sample comprised PBMCs. Here the CDR3 reads CASTLFGTSQYNEQFF. For the CDR3, the DNA is TGTGCCAGCACCCTCTTCGGGACATCCCAGTACAATGAGCAGTTCTTC.